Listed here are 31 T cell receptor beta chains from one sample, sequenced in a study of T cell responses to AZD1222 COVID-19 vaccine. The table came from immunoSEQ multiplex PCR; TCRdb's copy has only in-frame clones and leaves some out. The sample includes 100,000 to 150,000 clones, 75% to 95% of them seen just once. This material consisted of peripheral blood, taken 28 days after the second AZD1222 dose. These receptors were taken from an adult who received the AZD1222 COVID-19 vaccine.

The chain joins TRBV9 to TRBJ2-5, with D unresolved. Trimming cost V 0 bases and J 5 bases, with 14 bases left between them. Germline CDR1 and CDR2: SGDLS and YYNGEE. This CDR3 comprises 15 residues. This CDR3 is CASSVGGILRETQYF. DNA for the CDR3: TGTGCCAGCAGCGTAGGGGGTATTCTCAGGGAGACCCAGTACTTC. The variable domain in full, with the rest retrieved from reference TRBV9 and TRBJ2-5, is DSGVTQTPKHLITATGQRVTLRCSPRSGDLSVYWYQQSLDQGLQFLIQYYNGEERAKGNILERFSAQQFPDLHSELNLSSLELGDSALYFCASSVGGILRETQYFGPGTRLLVL.

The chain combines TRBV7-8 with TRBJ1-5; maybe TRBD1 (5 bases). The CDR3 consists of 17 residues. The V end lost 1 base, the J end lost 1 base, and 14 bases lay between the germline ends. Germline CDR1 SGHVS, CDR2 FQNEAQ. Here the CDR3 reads CASSLEWGGVSNQPQHF. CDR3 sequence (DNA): TGTGCCAGCAGCTTAGAATGGGGGGGGGTCAGCAATCAGCCCCAGCATTTT.

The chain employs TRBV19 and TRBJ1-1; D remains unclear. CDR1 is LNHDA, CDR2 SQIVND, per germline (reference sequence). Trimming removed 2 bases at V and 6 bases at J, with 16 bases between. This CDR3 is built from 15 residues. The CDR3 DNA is TGTGCCAGTAGTATAATAGGAGGGTTTCTCCCTGAAGCTTTCTTT. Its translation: CASSIIGGFLPEAFF.

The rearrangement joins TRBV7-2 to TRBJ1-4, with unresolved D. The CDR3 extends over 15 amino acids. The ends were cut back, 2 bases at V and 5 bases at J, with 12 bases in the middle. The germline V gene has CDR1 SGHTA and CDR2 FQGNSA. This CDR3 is CASSLMWAGNEKLFF. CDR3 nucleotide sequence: TGTGCCAGCAGCTTAATGTGGGCGGGGAATGAAAAACTGTTTTTT.

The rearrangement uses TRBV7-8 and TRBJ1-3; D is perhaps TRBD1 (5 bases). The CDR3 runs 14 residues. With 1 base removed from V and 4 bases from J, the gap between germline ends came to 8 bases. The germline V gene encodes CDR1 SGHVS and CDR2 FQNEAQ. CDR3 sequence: CASSLDGGGNTIYF. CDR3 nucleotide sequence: TGTGCCAGCAGCTTAGACGGGGGGGGAAACACCATATATTTT.

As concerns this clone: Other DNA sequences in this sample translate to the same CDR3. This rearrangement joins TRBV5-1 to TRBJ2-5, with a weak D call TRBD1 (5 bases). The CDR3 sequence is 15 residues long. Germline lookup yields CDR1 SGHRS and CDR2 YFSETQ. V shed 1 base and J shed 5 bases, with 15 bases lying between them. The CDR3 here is CASSLRPGNRETQYF. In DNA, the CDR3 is TGCGCCAGCAGCTTGAGGCCAGGGAATAGGGAGACCCAGTACTTC.

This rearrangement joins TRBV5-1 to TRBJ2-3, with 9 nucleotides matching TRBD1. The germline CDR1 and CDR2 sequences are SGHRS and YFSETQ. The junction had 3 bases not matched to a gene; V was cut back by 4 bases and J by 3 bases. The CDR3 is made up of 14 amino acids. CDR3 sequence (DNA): TGCGCCAGCAGCCAGACAGGGGGGACAGATACGCAGTATTTT. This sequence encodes CASSQTGGTDTQYF.

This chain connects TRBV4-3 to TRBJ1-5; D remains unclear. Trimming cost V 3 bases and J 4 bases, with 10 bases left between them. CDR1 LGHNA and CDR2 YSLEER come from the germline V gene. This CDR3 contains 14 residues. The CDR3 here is CASSHLRSNQPQHF. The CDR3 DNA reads TGCGCCAGCAGCCACCTCAGATCGAATCAGCCCCAGCATTTT.

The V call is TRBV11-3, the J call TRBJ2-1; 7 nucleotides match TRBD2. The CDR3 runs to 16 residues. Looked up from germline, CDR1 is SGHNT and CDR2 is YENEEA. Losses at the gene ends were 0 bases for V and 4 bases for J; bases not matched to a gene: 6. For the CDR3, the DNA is TGTGCCAGCAGCTTAGATACTAGCGCGTTTTACAATGAGCAGTTCTTC. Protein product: CASSLDTSAFYNEQFF. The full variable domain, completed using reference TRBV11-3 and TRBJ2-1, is EAGVVQSPRYKIIEKKQPVAFWCNPISGHNTLYWYLQNLGQGPELLIRYENEEAVDDSQLPKDRFSAERLKGVDSTLKIQPAELGDSAVYLCASSLDTSAFYNEQFFGPGTRLTVL.

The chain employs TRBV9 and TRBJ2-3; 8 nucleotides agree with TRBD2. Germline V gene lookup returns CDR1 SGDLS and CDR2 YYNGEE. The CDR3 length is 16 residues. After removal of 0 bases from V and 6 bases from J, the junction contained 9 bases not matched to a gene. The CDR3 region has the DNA TGTGCCAGCAGCGTAGGGCGGGGGGCGTCGCTTGATACGCAGTATTTT. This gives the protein CASSVGRGASLDTQYF.

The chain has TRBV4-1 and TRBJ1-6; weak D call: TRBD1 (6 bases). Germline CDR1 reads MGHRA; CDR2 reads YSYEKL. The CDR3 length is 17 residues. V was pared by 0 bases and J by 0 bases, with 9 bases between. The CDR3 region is CASSQDTGSSYNSPLHF. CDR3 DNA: TGCGCCAGCAGCCAAGATACAGGGAGCTCCTATAATTCACCCCTCCACTTT.

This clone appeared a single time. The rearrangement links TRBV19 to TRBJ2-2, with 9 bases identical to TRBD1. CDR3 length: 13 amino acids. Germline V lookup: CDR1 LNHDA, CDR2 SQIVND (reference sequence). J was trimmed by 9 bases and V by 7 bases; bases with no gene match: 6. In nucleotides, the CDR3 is TGTGCCAGTAATCGACAGGGGGTCCGGGAGCTGTTTTTT. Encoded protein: CASNRQGVRELFF.

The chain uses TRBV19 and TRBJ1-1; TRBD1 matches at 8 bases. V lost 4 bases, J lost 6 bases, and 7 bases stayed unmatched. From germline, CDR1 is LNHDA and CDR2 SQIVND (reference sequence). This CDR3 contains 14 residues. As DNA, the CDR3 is TGTGCCAGTAGTACTACAGGGGGAACCGCTGAAGCTTTCTTT. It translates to CASSTTGGTAEAFF.

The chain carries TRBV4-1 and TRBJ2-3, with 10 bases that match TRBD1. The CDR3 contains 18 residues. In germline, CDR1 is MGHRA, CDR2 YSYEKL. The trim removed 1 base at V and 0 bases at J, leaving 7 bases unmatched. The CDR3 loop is CASSQGDRGVTSTDTQYF. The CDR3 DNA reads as TGCGCCAGCAGCCAAGGGGACAGGGGAGTAACTAGCACAGATACGCAGTATTTT.

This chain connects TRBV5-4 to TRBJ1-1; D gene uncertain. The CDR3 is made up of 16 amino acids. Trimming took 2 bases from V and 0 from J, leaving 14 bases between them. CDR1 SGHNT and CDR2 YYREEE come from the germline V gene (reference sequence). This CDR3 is CASSFGRPGMNTEAFF. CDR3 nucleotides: TGTGCCAGCAGCTTCGGACGGCCCGGCATGAACACTGAAGCTTTCTTT. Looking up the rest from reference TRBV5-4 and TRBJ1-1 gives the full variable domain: ETGVTQSPTHLIKTRGQQVTLRCSSQSGHNTVSWYQQALGQGPQFIFQYYREEENGRGNFPPRFSGLQFPNYSSELNVNALELDDSALYLCASSFGRPGMNTEAFFGQGTRLTVV.

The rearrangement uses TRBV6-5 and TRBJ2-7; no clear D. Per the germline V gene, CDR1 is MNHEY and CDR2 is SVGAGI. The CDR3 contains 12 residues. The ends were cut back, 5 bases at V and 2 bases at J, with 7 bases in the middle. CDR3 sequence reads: CASSTPAYEQYF. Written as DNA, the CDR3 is TGTGCCAGCAGTACACCAGCCTACGAGCAGTACTTC.

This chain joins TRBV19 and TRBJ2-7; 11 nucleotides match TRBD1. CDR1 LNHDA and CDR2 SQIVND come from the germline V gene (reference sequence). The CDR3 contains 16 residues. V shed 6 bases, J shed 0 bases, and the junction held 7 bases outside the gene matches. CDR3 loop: CASRRTGGLSSYEQYF. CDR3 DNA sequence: TGTGCCAGTAGACGGACAGGGGGCCTTAGCTCCTACGAGCAGTACTTC.

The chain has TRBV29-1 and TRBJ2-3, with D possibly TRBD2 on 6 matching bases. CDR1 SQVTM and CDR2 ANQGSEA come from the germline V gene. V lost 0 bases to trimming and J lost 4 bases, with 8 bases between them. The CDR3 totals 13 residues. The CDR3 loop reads CSVEEGGADTQYF. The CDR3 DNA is TGCAGCGTTGAAGAGGGCGGGGCAGATACGCAGTATTTT.

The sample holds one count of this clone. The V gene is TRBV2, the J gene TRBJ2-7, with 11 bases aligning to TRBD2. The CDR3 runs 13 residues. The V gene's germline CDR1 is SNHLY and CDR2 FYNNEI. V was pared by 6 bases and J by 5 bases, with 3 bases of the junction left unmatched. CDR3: CASSSLAGDEQYV. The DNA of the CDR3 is TGTGCCAGCAGCTCACTAGCGGGAGACGAGCAGTACGTC.

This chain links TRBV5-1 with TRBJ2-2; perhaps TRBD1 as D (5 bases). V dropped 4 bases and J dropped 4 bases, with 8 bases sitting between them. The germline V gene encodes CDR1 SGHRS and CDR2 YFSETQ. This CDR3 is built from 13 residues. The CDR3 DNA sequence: TGCGCCAGCAGCACCCAGGGCACCGGGGAGCTGTTTTTT. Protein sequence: CASSTQGTGELFF.

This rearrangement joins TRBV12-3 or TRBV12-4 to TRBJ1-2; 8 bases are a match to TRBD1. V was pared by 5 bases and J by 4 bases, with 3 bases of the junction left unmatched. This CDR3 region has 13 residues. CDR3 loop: CASSRTGLYGYTF. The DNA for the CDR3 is TGTGCCAGCAGTCGGACAGGGCTCTATGGCTACACCTTC.

This chain's CDR3 is CASSSIGQEQYV. The CDR3 DNA reads TGTGCCAGCAGCTCCATCGGGCAGGAGCAGTACGTC. The chain recombines TRBV7-2 with TRBJ2-7; D unclear. There are 12 residues in the CDR3. V lost 4 bases to trimming and J lost 7 bases, with 11 bases between them. In germline, CDR1 is SGHTA, CDR2 FQGNSA.

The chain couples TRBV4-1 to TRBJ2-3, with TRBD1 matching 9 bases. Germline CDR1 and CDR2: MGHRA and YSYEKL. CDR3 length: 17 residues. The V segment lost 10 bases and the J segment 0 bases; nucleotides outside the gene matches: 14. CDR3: CAIGEDRGLASTDTQYF. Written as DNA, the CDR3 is TGCGCCATCGGAGAGGACAGGGGCCTCGCTAGCACAGATACGCAGTATTTT.

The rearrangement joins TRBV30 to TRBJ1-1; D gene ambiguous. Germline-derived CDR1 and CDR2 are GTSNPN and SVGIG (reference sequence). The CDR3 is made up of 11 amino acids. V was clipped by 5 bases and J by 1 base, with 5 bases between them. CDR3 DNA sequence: TGTGCCTGGGGGCCGAACACTGAAGCTTTCTTT. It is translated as CAWGPNTEAFF.

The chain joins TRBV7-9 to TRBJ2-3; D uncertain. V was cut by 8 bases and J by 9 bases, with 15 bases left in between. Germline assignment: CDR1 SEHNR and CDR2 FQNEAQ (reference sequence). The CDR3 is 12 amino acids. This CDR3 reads CASGPSRVTQYF. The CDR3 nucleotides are TGTGCCAGCGGCCCCTCCCGTGTGACGCAGTATTTT.

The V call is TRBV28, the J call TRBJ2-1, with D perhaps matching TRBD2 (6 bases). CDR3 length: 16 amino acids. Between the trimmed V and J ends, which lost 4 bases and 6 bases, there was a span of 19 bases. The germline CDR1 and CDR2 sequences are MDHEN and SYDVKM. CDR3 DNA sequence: TGTGCCAGCAGTTCACCACTAACCGGGAGACTCAATGAGCAGTTCTTC. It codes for CASSSPLTGRLNEQFF.

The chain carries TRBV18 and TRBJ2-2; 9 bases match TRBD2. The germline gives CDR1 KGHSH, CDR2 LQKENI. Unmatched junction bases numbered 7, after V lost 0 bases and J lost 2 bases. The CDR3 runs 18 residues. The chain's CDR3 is CASSPPSAGGPNTGELFF. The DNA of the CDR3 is TGTGCCAGCTCACCACCGTCGGCGGGAGGGCCCAACACCGGGGAGCTGTTTTTT.

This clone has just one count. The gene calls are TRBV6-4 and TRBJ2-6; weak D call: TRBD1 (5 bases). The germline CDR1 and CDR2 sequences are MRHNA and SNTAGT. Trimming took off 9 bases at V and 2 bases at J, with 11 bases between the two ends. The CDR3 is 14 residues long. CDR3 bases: TGTGCCAGTCGTCAGGGAACTGGGGCCAACGTCCTGACTTTC. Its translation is CASRQGTGANVLTF.

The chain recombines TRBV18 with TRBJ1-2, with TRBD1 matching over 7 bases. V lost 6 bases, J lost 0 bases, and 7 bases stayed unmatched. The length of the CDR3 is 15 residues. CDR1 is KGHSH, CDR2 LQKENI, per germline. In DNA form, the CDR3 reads TGTGCCAGCTCTCGCCCGGGACAGACTAACTATGGCTACACCTTC. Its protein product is CASSRPGQTNYGYTF.

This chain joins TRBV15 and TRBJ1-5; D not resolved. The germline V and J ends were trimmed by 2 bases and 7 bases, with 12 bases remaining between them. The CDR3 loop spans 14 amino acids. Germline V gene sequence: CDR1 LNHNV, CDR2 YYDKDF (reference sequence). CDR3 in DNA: TGTGCCACCAGCAGACCTCCGGGAGCACAGCCCCAGCATTTT. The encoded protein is CATSRPPGAQPQHF.

DNA for the CDR3: TGCGCCAGCAGCTTGGCGGGAGATGAGTACAATGAGCAGTTCTTC. Its protein product is CASSLAGDEYNEQFF. The genes are TRBV5-1 and TRBJ2-1, with a weak D call TRBD2 (6 bases). Germline V gene data show CDR1 as SGHRS and CDR2 as YFSETQ. The CDR3 contains 15 residues. Trimming took off 0 bases at V and 4 bases at J, with 11 bases between the two ends.